This entry lists 27 T cell receptor beta chains sequenced from one sample in a study of T cell repertoires in cytomegalovirus infection. TCRdb re-called the reads with MiXCR, one entry per CDR3 protein. The data contain 300,000 to 400,000 distinct CDR3 sequences, around 25% of them seen just once; the ten biggest clones take up 13%. Their antigens remain unidentified. Material: cultured PBMCs, obtained from culture after CMV antigen stimulation. Source of these receptors: a human donor in good health (CMV status not recorded). Some clones in this sample may be carry-over from other donors' samples.

This clonotype occurred a few times. This sequence joins TRBV6-5 and TRBJ2-7; 8 bases align to TRBD1. Trimming removed 2 bases from V and 1 base from J; junction bases left unmatched: 10. The CDR3 extends over 17 amino acids. CDR1 and CDR2 from the germline V gene are MNHEY and SVGAGI. The CDR3 spells CASSYMGAGQGSYEQYF. The CDR3 DNA is TGTGCCAGCAGTTACATGGGTGCAGGACAGGGTTCCTACGAGCAGTACTTC.

V gene TRBV7-2 combines with J gene TRBJ2-1; 12 bases map to TRBD2. The CDR3 runs 19 residues. Germline V gene sequence: CDR1 SGHTA, CDR2 FQGNSA. Trimming took 1 base from V and 4 from J; bases not matched to a gene: 11. CDR3 in amino acids: CASSLVLAGGGGVYNEQFF. DNA of the CDR3: TGTGCCAGCAGCTTAGTGCTAGCGGGAGGGGGCGGGGTTTACAATGAGCAGTTCTTC. Looking up the rest from reference TRBV7-2 and TRBJ2-1 gives the full variable domain: GAGVSQSPSNKVTEKGKDVELRCDPISGHTALYWYRQSLGQGLEFLIYFQGNSAPDKSGLPSDRFSAERTGGSVSTLTIQRTQQEDSAVYLCASSLVLAGGGGVYNEQFFGPGTRLTVL.

This clonotype was found many times. V usage is TRBV7-6 and J usage is TRBJ2-5; maybe TRBD2 (5 bases). V was trimmed by 5 bases and J by 0 bases, leaving 19 bases between them. CDR1 is SGHVS and CDR2 is FNYEAQ in the germline V gene. CDR3 length equals 17 residues. CDR3 in amino acids: CASSATQAVGDQETQYF. The CDR3, as DNA: TGTGCCAGCAGCGCCACCCAAGCGGTGGGTGACCAAGAGACCCAGTACTTC.

The chain recombines TRBV4-2 with TRBJ2-1; D remains ambiguous. Germline assignment: CDR1 LGHNA and CDR2 YNFKEQ. The CDR3 extends over 16 amino acids. Trimming cost V 0 bases and J 4 bases, with 13 bases left between them. The CDR3 region has the DNA TGTGCCAGCAGCCAAGATCTTGCGGCAGCATACAATGAGCAGTTCTTC. Protein sequence: CASSQDLAAAYNEQFF.

This clonotype was counted between two and nine times. The V call is TRBV7-6, the J call TRBJ2-1; D is perhaps TRBD2 (6 bases). The CDR3 is 14 residues long. V was pared by 0 bases and J by 8 bases, with 11 bases between. Germline CDR1 reads SGHVS; CDR2 reads FNYEAQ. Here the CDR3 DNA reads TGTGCCAGCAGCTTAGCAACTAGCTTGGATGAGCAGTTCTTC. Protein product: CASSLATSLDEQFF.

This clonotype was seen only a few times. The chain uses TRBV6-5 and TRBJ1-3, with D maybe TRBD1 (6 bases). V lost 0 bases and J 2 bases, leaving 14 bases between the germline ends. The CDR3 sequence is 17 residues long. Germline values: CDR1 MNHEY, CDR2 SVGAGI. The chain's CDR3 is CASSYSMAGEAGNTIYF. In DNA, the CDR3 is TGTGCCAGCAGTTACTCTATGGCAGGGGAGGCTGGAAACACCATATATTTT.

CDR3 sequence (DNA): TGTGCCATCAGCGCGCTAGCGGTGGCCGACAATGAGCAGTTCTTC. Translated: CAISALAVADNEQFF. This chain uses TRBV10-3 with TRBJ2-1, with 7 bases matching TRBD2. Germline V lookup: CDR1 ENHRY, CDR2 SYGVKD. The CDR3 covers 15 residues. V dropped 6 bases and J dropped 5; count of bases not matched to a gene: 10.

The chain is built from TRBV6-5 and TRBJ2-7; 9 bases line up with TRBD1. The CDR3 contains 15 residues. CDR1 is MNHEY and CDR2 is SVGAGI in the germline V gene. With 6 bases clipped from V and 2 bases from J, the junction kept 8 bases outside the gene matches. CDR3: CASSPGQGLTYEQYF. The DNA for the CDR3 is TGTGCCAGCAGCCCAGGACAGGGGCTGACCTACGAGCAGTACTTC.

This clonotype was observed a few times. The V and J genes are TRBV6-2 or TRBV6-3 and TRBJ2-7, with 11 bases matching TRBD2. J lost 2 bases, V lost 0 bases, and 3 bases had no gene match. The CDR3 is 16 amino acids. Germline V gene data show CDR1 as MNHEY and CDR2 as SVGEGT. CDR3 residues: CASSYSKTSGAYEQYV. The CDR3, as DNA: TGTGCCAGCAGTTACTCGAAGACTAGCGGGGCCTACGAGCAGTACGTC.

This clonotype appeared a few times. V usage is TRBV7-6 and J usage is TRBJ1-1; TRBD1 might be the D (6 bases). Germline lookup yields CDR1 SGHVS and CDR2 FNYEAQ. Deletions cut 3 bases from V and 11 bases from J, with 19 bases between. The CDR3 consists of 14 residues. This CDR3 is CASSFMGGDLKAFF. In DNA, the CDR3 is TGTGCCAGCAGCTTCATGGGGGGCGACTTGAAGGCTTTCTTT.

The sample holds a few counts of this clonotype. This chain connects TRBV6-1 to TRBJ1-1; D may be TRBD1 (6 bases). In germline, CDR1 is MNHNS, CDR2 SASEGT. The CDR3 covers 16 residues. Deletions cut 2 bases from V and 3 bases from J, with 16 bases between. CDR3 bases: TGTGCCAGCAGTGAAATAGGGGGGGTAGATTACACTGAAGCTTTCTTT. This translates into CASSEIGGVDYTEAFF.

The V and J genes are TRBV29-1 and TRBJ2-5; no clear D gene. CDR3 size: 11 residues. Germline CDR1 reads SQVTM; CDR2 reads ANQGSEA. V was clipped by 4 bases and J by 5 bases, with 8 bases between them. CDR3 protein: CSVGPRETQYF. Here the CDR3 DNA reads TGCAGCGTTGGACCAAGGGAGACCCAGTACTTC.

The CDR3: CASSVGAGAPGELFF. The CDR3 DNA reads TGTGCCAGCAGCGTAGGAGCGGGGGCCCCCGGGGAGCTGTTTTTT. V usage is TRBV9 and J usage is TRBJ2-2, with 8 bases that match TRBD2. J lost 6 bases, V lost 0 bases, and 4 bases had no gene match. CDR1 SGDLS and CDR2 YYNGEE come from the germline V gene. This CDR3 region has 15 residues.

The chain joins TRBV7-9 to TRBJ1-2; TRBD1 matches 9 bases. This CDR3 region has 18 residues. J was trimmed by 4 bases and V by 0 bases; bases with no gene match: 12. Germline V CDR1 and CDR2: SEHNR, FQNEAQ (reference sequence). The CDR3 loop is CASSLAPGTGIETYGYTF. CDR3 nucleotides: TGTGCCAGCAGCTTAGCGCCCGGGACAGGGATCGAGACCTATGGCTACACCTTC.

The sample holds a few counts of this clonotype. V is TRBV7-6 and J is TRBJ1-5; tentative D call: TRBD1 (5 bases). Germline-derived CDR1 and CDR2 are SGHVS and FNYEAQ. V was cut by 1 base and J by 4 bases, with 17 bases left in between. The CDR3 extends over 17 amino acids. This CDR3 reads CASSLGSGGVINQPQHF. Here the CDR3 DNA reads TGTGCCAGCAGCTTAGGGTCTGGGGGGGTCATAAATCAGCCCCAGCATTTT. Complete variable domain (other parts from reference TRBV7-6 and TRBJ1-5): GAGVSQSPRYKVTKRGQDVALRCDPISGHVSLYWYRQALGQGPEFLTYFNYEAQQDKSGLPNDRFSAERPEGSISTLTIQRTEQRDSAMYRCASSLGSGGVINQPQHFGDGTRLSIL.

The rearrangement links TRBV11-3 to TRBJ1-3; D ambiguous. Germline loops: CDR1 SGHNT, CDR2 YENEEA. The CDR3 spans 13 residues. Trimming shortened V by 3 bases and J by 2 bases, and 5 bases separated the two germline ends. The CDR3 DNA sequence: TGTGCCAGCAGCTTGGTCCCTGGAAACACCATATATTTT. As protein: CASSLVPGNTIYF.

This chain links TRBV28 with TRBJ2-1; D unresolved. V dropped 3 bases and J dropped 8 bases, with 14 bases sitting between them. The CDR3 is made up of 14 amino acids. Germline V gene sequence: CDR1 MDHEN, CDR2 SYDVKM. This chain's CDR3 is CASSLAVSGDEQFF. In DNA, the CDR3 is TGTGCCAGCAGTTTGGCTGTTTCTGGGGATGAGCAGTTCTTC.

A few counts support this clonotype. CDR3 nucleotides: TGTGCCAGCAGTCCTAGCGGGGCCTCCTACGAGCAGTACTTC. Its translation is CASSPSGASYEQYF. The rearrangement joins TRBV28 to TRBJ2-7; 9 nucleotides agree with TRBD2. CDR3 length equals 14 residues. The germline CDR1 and CDR2 sequences are MDHEN and SYDVKM. J lost 0 bases, V lost 5 bases, and 2 bases had no gene match.

The chain carries TRBV20-1 and TRBJ2-4; the D gene is possibly TRBD2 (5 bases). The CDR3 runs 14 residues. Trimming shortened V by 3 bases and J by 0 bases, and 9 bases separated the two germline ends. Per germline, CDR1 DFQATT and CDR2 SNEGSKA (reference sequence). CDR3 DNA: TGCAGTGCTAGGAGGGATACAGCCAAAAACATTCAGTACTTC. The encoded protein is CSARRDTAKNIQYF.

This clonotype was seen repeatedly, ten times or more. V and J are TRBV12-3 or TRBV12-4 and TRBJ2-7; no firm D call. V dropped 3 bases and J dropped 4 bases, with 10 bases sitting between them. This CDR3 comprises 13 residues. For the CDR3, the DNA is TGTGCCAGCAGTTTCGCTCTAAATTACGAGCAGTACTTC. Protein: CASSFALNYEQYF.

CDR3 coding DNA: TGTGCCAGCTCAGAAAGTCGGCGGAACACTGAAGCTTTCTTT. Translation: CASSESRRNTEAFF. The chain links TRBV18 to TRBJ1-1; D is unresolved. The CDR3 is 14 residues long. Germline CDR1 reads KGHSH; CDR2 reads LQKENI. Trimming cost V 5 bases and J 1 base, with 11 bases left between them.

This clonotype was counted only a few times. Here the CDR3 DNA reads TGCGACCAGCTAAACCACTACGAGCAGTACGTC. Translation gives CDQLNHYEQYV. The chain carries TRBV4-1 and TRBJ2-7; no reliable D call. This CDR3 has 11 amino acids. Germline-derived CDR1 and CDR2 are MGHRA and YSYEKL.

V is TRBV10-3 and J is TRBJ2-5; D might be TRBD2 (6 bases). The CDR3 sequence is 13 residues long. V was clipped by 4 bases and J by 13 bases, with 19 bases between them. Germline-derived CDR1 and CDR2 are ENHRY and SYGVKD. The chain's CDR3 is CAISGRLGSLGYF. In DNA form, the CDR3 reads TGTGCCATCAGTGGACGACTAGGTTCGTTGGGGTACTTC.

V gene TRBV18 combines with J gene TRBJ2-4; D may match TRBD1 or TRBD2 (5 bases each). Per the germline V gene, CDR1 is KGHSH and CDR2 is LQKENI. V was pared by 4 bases and J by 3 bases, with 10 bases between. This CDR3 is 14 amino acids long. CDR3 bases: TGTGCCAGCTCACGGGGACCGAACAAAAACATTCAGTACTTC. Protein sequence: CASSRGPNKNIQYF.

The CDR3 sequence is CASGLVVGTGGDNEQFF. Written as DNA, the CDR3 is TGTGCTAGTGGTTTAGTTGTAGGGACAGGAGGAGACAATGAGCAGTTCTTC. The rearrangement uses TRBV12-5 and TRBJ2-1; the match to TRBD1 covers 8 bases. CDR1 and CDR2 from the germline V gene are LGHNT and FRNRAP. This CDR3 is built from 17 residues. V lost 3 bases and J lost 5; bases outside the gene matches: 12.

There are a few counts of this clonotype. The chain employs TRBV6-1 and TRBJ1-6; D might be TRBD1 (6 bases). Trimming left V 1 base short and J 15 bases short, with 10 bases between. Looked up from germline, CDR1 is MNHNS and CDR2 is SASEGT. The CDR3 is 12 amino acids. This CDR3 reads CASSEGTDILHF. The CDR3 bases are TGTGCCAGCAGTGAAGGGACAGATATCCTCCACTTT.

The chain employs TRBV10-3 and TRBJ1-5; 7 bases are a match to TRBD1. CDR1 and CDR2 from the germline V gene are ENHRY and SYGVKD. The V gene end was trimmed by 6 bases and the J gene end by 3 bases; junction bases not matched to a gene: 2. The CDR3 is made up of 13 amino acids. The chain's CDR3 is CAIRGTDNQPQHF. CDR3 coding DNA: TGTGCCATCAGGGGGACAGACAATCAGCCCCAGCATTTT.